What follows describes a single TCR beta chain. The data were obtained in a study of blood T cell repertoires in COVID-19. At the level of the study: Collection of acute and convalescent COVID-19 samples took place in the United States, Italy and Spain. In each case, the material was cDNA or gDNA derived from T cells, B-cell-depleted T cells, or PBMCs.

This CDR3 contains 14 residues. Looked up from germline, CDR1 is SGHRS and CDR2 is YFSETQ. With V trimmed by 4 bases and J by 2 bases, 5 bases remained unmatched. In the original analysis: Reference gene primer amplification gave estimated nucleated cell counts. Method: immunoSEQ multiplex PCR; TCRdb's copy keeps in-frame clones and lacks some. For V, J and clone size, that table is used; D and trimming come from the DNA. The sample shows about 190,000 clones, 89% of them seen only once. V is TRBV5-1 and J is TRBJ2-5; 7 bases fit TRBD1. The sequence was collected from a man between 35 and 55 years old with acute or convalescent COVID-19. Input material: peripheral blood. CDR3 bases: TGCGCCAGCAGCCGGACAGGTACTCAAGAGACCCAGTACTTC. It translates to CASSRTGTQETQYF. The full variable domain, completed using reference TRBV5-1 and TRBJ2-5, is KAGVTQTPRYLIKTRGQQVTLSCSPISGHRSVSWYQQTPGQGLQFLFEYFSETQRNKGNFPGRFSGRQFSNSRSEMNVSTLELGDSALYLCASSRTGTQETQYFGPGTRLLVL.